Shown below are 24 T cell receptor beta chains from a single sample sequenced in a study of OX40 agonist ivuxolimab in advanced cancers. Produced via immunoSEQ multiplex PCR; TCRdb's table is partial and in-frame only. The table lists roughly 80,000 clones, around 84% of them singletons. Sample: CD4+ or CD8+ T cells sorted from blood, taken in a trial of the OX40 agonist ivuxolimab. Every receptor here comes from an adult with an advanced solid tumor such as melanoma, head and neck, liver or kidney cancer.

The genes are TRBV7-9 and TRBJ2-1; D is ambiguous. CDR1 is SEHNR and CDR2 is FQNEAQ in the germline V gene (reference sequence). The V end was cut by 0 bases, the J end by 10 bases, with 7 bases between. The CDR3 contains 12 residues. CDR3 in amino acids: CASSLAHGEQFF. In DNA, the CDR3 is TGTGCCAGCAGCTTAGCTCACGGAGAGCAGTTCTTC.

This clone was found a few times. This rearrangement joins TRBV28 to TRBJ2-7; 8 nucleotides line up with TRBD1. This CDR3 spans 11 amino acids. Germline trimming cut 8 bases from V and 3 bases from J; bases unmatched to any gene: 0. Germline values: CDR1 MDHEN, CDR2 SYDVKM. The CDR3 nucleotides are TGTGCCAGCGGGACAGGCTACGAGCAGTACTTC. Protein: CASGTGYEQYF.

This chain connects TRBV7-2 to TRBJ2-3, with 7 nucleotides matching TRBD2. This CDR3 comprises 16 residues. Trimming cost V 6 bases and J 6 bases; bases outside gene matches: 15. The germline V gene encodes CDR1 SGHTA and CDR2 FQGNSA. The CDR3 protein is CASSIPVGTTPDTQYF. DNA of the CDR3: TGTGCCAGCAGTATCCCAGTCGGGACTACCCCGGATACGCAGTATTTT. Variable domain in full (rest from reference TRBV7-2 and TRBJ2-3): GAGVSQSPSNKVTEKGKDVELRCDPISGHTALYWYRQSLGQGLEFLIYFQGNSAPDKSGLPSDRFSAERTGGSVSTLTIQRTQQEDSAVYLCASSIPVGTTPDTQYFGPGTRLTVL.

This clone came up once. This rearrangement joins TRBV5-4 to TRBJ2-1; 11 nucleotides match TRBD2. CDR3 length: 16 residues. Trimming cost V 4 bases and J 4 bases; bases outside gene matches: 7. The germline V gene encodes CDR1 SGHNT and CDR2 YYREEE (reference sequence). DNA of the CDR3: TGTGCCAGCAGCGCGGGACTAGCGGAGATATACAATGAGCAGTTCTTC. Amino acids: CASSAGLAEIYNEQFF.

This rearrangement joins TRBV28 to TRBJ2-2, with TRBD1 as a possible D gene (6 bases). Germline V gene lookup returns CDR1 MDHEN and CDR2 SYDVKM. The CDR3 has 16 amino acids. V lost 6 bases and J lost 6, with 20 bases in between. The CDR3 region has the DNA TGTGCCAGCAGCGCACCTGACAGGACGTACCCCGGGGAGCTGTTTTTT. This translates into CASSAPDRTYPGELFF.

Turning to this clone: The junction departs from germline at one end; a sequencing error may be responsible. V is TRBV5-4 and J is TRBJ2-7; the D is unclear. Germline values: CDR1 SGHNT, CDR2 YYREEE (reference sequence). CDR3 length: 14 amino acids. The CDR3 reads CASSPGPSSYEQYF. The CDR3 nucleotides are TGCGCCAGCAGCCCTGGACCGTCCTCCTACGAGCAGTACTTC.

CDR3 nucleotides: TGTGCCACCAGCGCCCTAGGGCCCGGAGAGTTCTTC. Protein: CATSALGPGEFF. The J gene is TRBJ2-1, the V gene TRBV15; D call uncertain. Germline loops: CDR1 LNHNV, CDR2 YYDKDF (reference sequence). CDR3 size: 12 residues. V was pared by 5 bases and J by 14 bases, with 16 bases between. Full variable domain (outside the CDR3, taken from reference TRBV15 and TRBJ2-1): DAMVIQNPRYQVTQFGKPVTLSCSQTLNHNVMYWYQQKSSQAPKLLFHYYDKDFNNEADTPDNFQSRRPNTSFCFLDIRSPGLGDTAMYLCATSALGPGEFFGPGTRLTVL.

This clone was observed a few times. The V call is TRBV5-1, the J call TRBJ1-6; D call uncertain. The CDR3 has 12 amino acids. In germline, CDR1 is SGHRS, CDR2 YFSETQ. Trimming shortened V by 1 base and J by 5 bases, and 1 base separated the two germline ends. CDR3 sequence reads: CASSLNNSPLHF. The CDR3 DNA is TGCGCCAGCAGCTTGAATAATTCACCCCTCCACTTT.

This clone was seen just once. Other DNA sequences within the sample encode an identical CDR3. The gene calls are TRBV7-9 and TRBJ1-4; TRBD1 matches 8 bases. Trimming removed 0 bases from V and 8 bases from J; junction bases left unmatched: 5. CDR3 length: 15 amino acids. Germline assignment: CDR1 SEHNR and CDR2 FQNEAQ (reference sequence). CDR3 coding DNA: TGTGCCAGCAGCTTAGCGACAGGGGAATCCGAAAAACTGTTTTTT. Amino acids: CASSLATGESEKLFF.

This clone was picked up one time. V and J are TRBV19 and TRBJ1-1, with unresolved D. Per germline, CDR1 LNHDA and CDR2 SQIVND (reference sequence). The CDR3 totals 13 residues. The V and J ends lost 2 bases and 1 base respectively, with 5 bases between them. The CDR3 sequence is CASSILGNTEAFF. The CDR3 DNA reads as TGTGCCAGTAGTATATTGGGGAACACTGAAGCTTTCTTT.

This clone appeared once. The V call is TRBV15, the J call TRBJ2-1, with D possibly being TRBD2 (6 bases). This CDR3 is 14 amino acids long. Trimming took 8 bases from V and 4 from J, leaving 15 bases between them. Per germline, CDR1 LNHNV and CDR2 YYDKDF (reference sequence). The CDR3 loop is CATGDSRLYNEQFF. The CDR3 DNA sequence: TGTGCCACCGGGGACTCCCGCCTATACAATGAGCAGTTCTTC.

This clone was seen a handful of times. The chain carries TRBV6-5 and TRBJ2-7, with D perhaps matching TRBD1 (5 bases). Germline assignment: CDR1 MNHEY and CDR2 SVGAGI. The CDR3 has 16 residues. Trimming removed 0 bases at V and 4 bases at J, with 16 bases between. The DNA of the CDR3 is TGTGCCAGCAGTTACTCGAATCCCAGGGCCATATACGAGCAGTACTTC. Amino acid sequence: CASSYSNPRAIYEQYF.

The J gene is TRBJ2-3, the V gene TRBV28; TRBD2 aligns across 12 bases. From germline, CDR1 is MDHEN and CDR2 SYDVKM. The J segment lost 4 bases and the V segment lost 6 bases, leaving 8 bases of the junction unmatched. This CDR3 spans 16 amino acids. DNA for the CDR3: TGTGCCAGCAGCTCCTCTAGCGGGGGGGGTGCAGATACGCAGTATTTT. It codes for CASSSSSGGGADTQYF.

The V and J genes are TRBV29-1 and TRBJ2-2; D call uncertain. In germline, CDR1 is SQVTM, CDR2 ANQGSEA. The germline V and J ends were trimmed by 4 bases and 2 bases, with 8 bases remaining between them. CDR3 length: 13 residues. CDR3 DNA sequence: TGCAGCGTTGGTTTTGTTAACACCGGGGAGCTGTTTTTT. Amino acids: CSVGFVNTGELFF.

This chain's CDR3 is CATSRDTGTYEQYV. CDR3 sequence (DNA): TGTGCCACCAGCAGAGATACAGGAACCTACGAGCAGTACGTC. The chain is built from TRBV15 and TRBJ2-7; D possibly corresponds to TRBD1 (5 bases). The germline CDR1 and CDR2 sequences are LNHNV and YYDKDF (reference sequence). Trimming removed 0 bases at V and 2 bases at J, with 8 bases between. The CDR3 runs 14 residues.

This clone has just a few counts. V is TRBV7-3 and J is TRBJ2-6, with 7 bases lining up with TRBD2. Unmatched junction bases numbered 5, after V lost 7 bases and J lost 2 bases. Per the germline V gene, CDR1 is SGHTA and CDR2 is FQGTGA. CDR3 length: 15 amino acids. The CDR3 nucleotides read TGTGCCAGCACGACAACTAGCGCTGGGGCCAACGTCCTGACTTTC. Translating gives CASTTTSAGANVLTF. Variable domain in full (rest from reference TRBV7-3 and TRBJ2-6): GAGVSQTPSNKVTEKGKYVELRCDPISGHTALYWYRQSLGQGPEFLIYFQGTGAADDSGLPNDRFFAVRPEGSVSTLKIQRTERGDSAVYLCASTTTSAGANVLTFGAGSRLTVL.

The chain joins TRBV9 to TRBJ1-2; D is unclear. V shed 0 bases and J shed 0 bases, with 12 bases lying between them. The CDR3 consists of 16 residues. From germline, CDR1 is SGDLS and CDR2 YYNGEE. For the CDR3, the DNA is TGTGCCAGCAGCGTAGCTACGCCCGGAGCTAACTATGGCTACACCTTC. It encodes CASSVATPGANYGYTF.

The chain employs TRBV9 and TRBJ1-2; D gene uncertain. The germline CDR1 and CDR2 sequences are SGDLS and YYNGEE. Trimming shortened V by 3 bases and J by 4 bases, and 7 bases separated the two germline ends. The CDR3 covers 12 residues. CDR3 sequence (DNA): TGTGCCAGCAGCGCACCAATCTATGGCTACACCTTC. This gives the protein CASSAPIYGYTF.

The V and J genes are TRBV19 and TRBJ1-1; unclear D gene. Germline CDR1 reads LNHDA; CDR2 reads SQIVND (reference sequence). Trimming stripped 5 bases from V and 0 bases from J, with 7 bases between. CDR3 size: 13 residues. The CDR3 coding sequence is TGTGCCAGTAGTGCGGGCCTGAACACTGAAGCTTTCTTT. It codes for CASSAGLNTEAFF.

The genes are TRBV7-2 and TRBJ2-2; no clear D. The germline gives CDR1 SGHTA, CDR2 FQGNSA. The length of the CDR3 is 13 residues. Trimming stripped 5 bases from V and 4 bases from J, with 8 bases between. Here the CDR3 DNA reads TGTGCCAGCAGCGCTGACTTCACCGGGGAGCTGTTTTTT. It codes for CASSADFTGELFF. Combining the CDR3 with reference TRBV7-2 and TRBJ2-2 gives the whole variable domain GAGVSQSPSNKVTEKGKDVELRCDPISGHTALYWYRQSLGQGLEFLIYFQGNSAPDKSGLPSDRFSAERTGGSVSTLTIQRTQQEDSAVYLCASSADFTGELFFGEGSRLTVL.

The chain employs TRBV6-6 and TRBJ1-5; TRBD1 might be the D (5 bases). V was cut by 0 bases and J by 4 bases, with 10 bases left in between. The CDR3 contains 15 residues. CDR1 is MNHNY, CDR2 SVGAGI, per germline (reference sequence). CDR3 DNA sequence: TGTGCCAGCAGTTACTCGATCGGGGGGAATCAGCCCCAGCATTTT. Its protein is CASSYSIGGNQPQHF.

The J gene is TRBJ2-1, the V gene TRBV5-4, with TRBD1 identical over 7 bases. The CDR3 has 17 residues. The germline V gene encodes CDR1 SGHNT and CDR2 YYREEE (reference sequence). Trimming at V came to 4 bases and at J to 0 bases, leaving 10 bases not matched to a gene. Here the CDR3 DNA reads TGTGCCAGCAGCCCGAGACAGGGCCCCTACTCCTACAATGAGCAGTTCTTC. This encodes CASSPRQGPYSYNEQFF.

V usage is TRBV19 and J usage is TRBJ1-5; 9 nucleotides match TRBD1. Germline-derived CDR1 and CDR2 are LNHDA and SQIVND (reference sequence). The CDR3 sequence is 13 residues long. V gave up 6 bases and J gave up 6 bases; unmatched junction bases: 3. The CDR3 protein is CASRGTGPQPQHF. CDR3 DNA: TGTGCCAGTAGGGGGACAGGGCCTCAGCCCCAGCATTTT.

The chain recombines TRBV10-3 with TRBJ1-2; tentative D call: TRBD1 (5 bases). The CDR3 has 12 amino acids. From germline, CDR1 is ENHRY and CDR2 SYGVKD. The germline V and J ends were trimmed by 11 bases and 4 bases, with 14 bases remaining between them. The CDR3 loop reads CASGPGAYGYTF. The CDR3 nucleotides are TGTGCCTCCGGCCCCGGGGCCTATGGCTACACCTTC.